This T cell receptor beta chain derives from a study of cytomegalovirus exposure and HLA in healthy donors. On the study more broadly: Genotyping of 300 to 450 donors showed that approximately 83% belonged to the Caucasian-associated ancestry cluster.

On this clone: Its antigen is not identified.

Regarding the study as a whole: On later analysis, the bulk of CMV-associated TCR beta chains appeared to be HLA-restricted. CMV serostatus was the only immune exposure information that was available.

V shed 5 bases and J shed 0 bases, with 11 bases lying between them. The CDR3 has 15 residues. Germline values: CDR1 LNHDA, CDR2 SQIVND (reference sequence). It was with 60 Vbeta and 13 Jbeta primers that the PCR ran. The assay was immunoSEQ multiplex PCR, and TCRdb's table has in-frame clones only and misses some. The sample has around 100,000 clones, approximately 89% seen once; the top ten hold about 3.9%. The J gene is TRBJ2-4, the V gene TRBV19, with TRBD2 as a possible D gene (5 bases). The specimen was PBMCs. The TCR comes from a man aged 25-40 years in good health and CMV-seronegative. The CDR3 nucleotides read TGTGCCAGTAGTGGGGAGCGCCTAGCCAAAAACATTCAGTACTTC. Translating it yields CASSGERLAKNIQYF.